The 9 T cell receptor beta chains below come from one sample, sequenced in a study of beta chain features in type 1 diabetes (dated by TCRdb to 2016 to 2019). Library generation was performed with the immunoSEQ multiplex PCR assay. The entire amount of isolated RNA was reverse transcribed using the High Capacity cDNA Reverse Transcription Kit, so the sequenced TCRB transcripts were expressed ones. Sourced from immuneACCESS, this table was stored by TCRdb with only in-frame sequences that have V and J called. A share of the clones is absent; for the studies checked, an unresolved V gene accounts for under half, and the remainder has no known explanation. For this sample there are about 160,000 clones; less than 9.5% appear just once. The top ten clones comprise 2% to 2.5% of the sample. The sample comprised central memory CD4+ T cells from blood. These TCRs come from a young woman in good health.

This clone was seen a handful of times. This chain joins TRBV5-1 and TRBJ2-2, with 9 bases aligning to TRBD2. The CDR3 is made up of 16 amino acids. Germline assignment: CDR1 SGHRS and CDR2 YFSETQ. V gave up 2 bases and J gave up 6 bases; unmatched junction bases: 8. CDR3 DNA: TGCGCCAGCAGCTTCCAGGCAGCGGGAGGATCCGGGGAGCTGTTTTTT. It encodes CASSFQAAGGSGELFF.

This clone was seen a handful of times. The chain links TRBV7-9 to TRBJ1-2, with D unresolved. The germline CDR1 and CDR2 sequences are SEHNR and FQNEAQ (reference sequence). Trimming removed 4 bases from V and 2 bases from J, with 14 bases in between. The CDR3 is 15 residues long. The CDR3 is CASSSLLFVNYGYTF. In nucleotides, the CDR3 is TGTGCCAGCAGCTCCCTCCTCTTTGTCAACTATGGCTACACCTTC.

V usage is TRBV29-1 and J usage is TRBJ2-7; D is unclear. Germline-derived CDR1 and CDR2 are SQVTM and ANQGSEA. The CDR3 is 13 amino acids. V lost 7 bases and J 4 bases, leaving 17 bases between the germline ends. This CDR3 reads CSAARPPEYEQYF. The DNA of the CDR3 is TGCAGCGCCGCGAGGCCCCCGGAGTACGAGCAGTACTTC.

This clone was counted between two and nine times. The J gene is TRBJ2-5, the V gene TRBV5-1; the D gene is possibly TRBD2 (5 bases). Germline V CDR1 and CDR2: SGHRS, YFSETQ. This CDR3 region has 15 residues. Trimming left V 3 bases short and J 5 bases short, with 17 bases between. The CDR3 region is CASSSGLPPRETQYF. As DNA, the CDR3 is TGCGCCAGCAGCTCCGGACTCCCTCCTCGGGAGACCCAGTACTTC.

This clone was seen repeatedly, ten times or more. This chain connects TRBV18 to TRBJ2-3, with TRBD2 matching 9 bases. V shed 6 bases and J 0 bases; nucleotides not matched to a gene: 4. The CDR3 is made up of 15 amino acids. Germline values: CDR1 KGHSH, CDR2 LQKENI. This CDR3 reads CASSETSGSTDTQYF. In DNA, the CDR3 is TGTGCCAGCTCCGAAACTAGCGGGAGCACAGATACGCAGTATTTT.

The rearrangement joins TRBV19 to TRBJ2-3; D not resolved. Trimming took 4 bases from V and 5 from J, leaving 10 bases between them. The CDR3 has 13 amino acids. Germline CDR1 LNHDA, CDR2 SQIVND (reference sequence). CDR3 in DNA: TGTGCCAGTAGTACCCCCCCAGGAGATACGCAGTATTTT. This encodes CASSTPPGDTQYF.

This clone was counted a few times. This chain uses TRBV30 with TRBJ2-1, with a tentative D call TRBD1 (5 bases). Germline V gives CDR1 GTSNPN, CDR2 SVGIG (reference sequence). The ends were cut back, 1 base at V and 7 bases at J, with 11 bases in the middle. The CDR3 sequence is 13 residues long. The CDR3: CAWSGQSSNEQFF. CDR3 nucleotides: TGTGCCTGGAGTGGACAGTCTTCAAATGAGCAGTTCTTC. The whole variable domain, remainder taken from reference TRBV30 and TRBJ2-1, is SQTIHQWPATLVQPVGSPLSLECTVEGTSNPNLYWYRQAAGRGLQLLFYSVGIGQISSEVPQNLSASRPQDRQFILSSKKLLLSDSGFYLCAWSGQSSNEQFFGPGTRLTVL.

This clone was recorded many times. This chain joins TRBV14 and TRBJ1-4; D uncertain. Looked up from germline, CDR1 is SGHDN and CDR2 is FVKESK. The CDR3 has 13 residues. V was clipped by 3 bases and J by 7 bases, with 9 bases between them. CDR3 residues: CASSQRAAEKLFF. CDR3 bases: TGTGCCAGCAGCCAGCGGGCCGCTGAAAAACTGTTTTTT. Variable domain in full (rest from reference TRBV14 and TRBJ1-4): EAGVTQFPSHSVIEKGQTVTLRCDPISGHDNLYWYRRVMGKEIKFLLHFVKESKQDESGMPNNRFLAERTGGTYSTLKVQPAELEDSGVYFCASSQRAAEKLFFGSGTQLSVL.

The chain links TRBV9 to TRBJ1-4; weak D call: TRBD1 (5 bases). The CDR3 is made up of 12 amino acids. V was clipped by 2 bases and J by 12 bases, with 11 bases between them. Germline-derived CDR1 and CDR2 are SGDLS and YYNGEE. The CDR3 DNA is TGTGCCAGCAGCGTGGTAGGGGCGGAACTGTTTTTT. Translated, it gives CASSVVGAELFF.